This T cell receptor (beta chain) is from a study of metastatic and nonmetastatic thyroid tumors. Thyroid surgery had not been preceded by any treatment in any patient. The study's findings and limits: Malignant tumors reportedly showed significantly higher TCR beta diversity than benign nodules in both blood and tumor.

Per the original methods: Differences in CDR3 between clinicopathological groups were drawn on to build a classifier intended to discriminate distant-metastatic papillary thyroid cancer patients. From the PCR reads, TCRdb re-called clones with MiXCR. The V and J calls and clone size come from TCRdb's table, not from the authors' own analysis. Among about 33,000 clones, over 15% were seen once, and the ten largest hold 9.5% to 15%. As regards this clone: What it recognizes is unknown.

Trimming took off 10 bases at V and 3 bases at J, with 19 bases between the two ends. CDR3 length: 14 amino acids. This sequence was found in a male donor with papillary thyroid cancer or a benign thyroid nodule (not recorded which). Some clones in this sample may be carry-over from other donors' samples. Sequences were obtained from blood. V is TRBV12-3 or TRBV12-4 and J is TRBJ2-7; D is tentatively TRBD1 or TRBD2 (5 bases each). The CDR3 loop reads CATSPGQSYYEQYF. The CDR3 bases are TGTGCCACCAGCCCGGGGCAGTCCTACTACGAGCAGTACTTC.